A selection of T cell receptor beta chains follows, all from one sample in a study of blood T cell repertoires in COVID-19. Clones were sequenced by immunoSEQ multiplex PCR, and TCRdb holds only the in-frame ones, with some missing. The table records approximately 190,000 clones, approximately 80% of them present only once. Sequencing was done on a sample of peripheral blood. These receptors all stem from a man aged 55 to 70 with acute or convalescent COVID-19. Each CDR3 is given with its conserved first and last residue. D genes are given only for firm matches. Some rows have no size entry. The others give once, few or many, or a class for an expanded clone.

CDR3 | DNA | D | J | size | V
CASSAYEQYF | TGTGCCAGCAGCGCGTACGAGCAGTACTTC | . | TRBJ2-7 | . | TRBV9
CASRRQGLNQPQHF | TGTGCCAGCAGGAGACAGGGGCTCAATCAGCCCCAGCATTTT | TRBD1 | TRBJ1-5 | . | TRBV28
CASSQELLDGYTF | TGTGCCAGCAGCCAAGAGTTACTAGATGGCTACACCTTC | . | TRBJ1-2 | . | TRBV3-1/TRBV3-2
CASSAALTGTGNTIYF | TGTGCCAGCAGTGCAGCCCTGACAGGGACCGGAAACACCATATATTTT | TRBD1 | TRBJ1-3 | few | TRBV6-1
CASRAGQGPNEKLFF | TGTGCCAGCAGGGCGGGACAGGGGCCTAATGAAAAACTGTTTTTT | TRBD1 | TRBJ1-4 | . | TRBV2
CASSIEEGGSSPLHF | TGTGCCAGTAGTATTGAGGAGGGAGGTAGTTCACCCCTCCACTTT | . | TRBJ1-6 | . | TRBV19
CATSAHSGITTLETQYF | TGTGCCACCAGTGCCCACTCCGGGATCACAACGTTGGAGACCCAGTACTTC | . | TRBJ2-5 | few | TRBV24-1
CASSLTRDTSRETQYF | TGTGCCAGCAGCCTGACTCGGGACACTAGTCGGGAGACCCAGTACTTC | . | TRBJ2-5 | few | TRBV7-2
CASSLSRDWRNNEQFF | TGTGCCAGCAGCTTAAGTCGTGACTGGAGAAACAATGAGCAGTTCTTC | . | TRBJ2-1 | . | TRBV11-2
CASSLAGSSYNEQFF | TGTGCCAGCAGCTTAGCGGGGAGCTCCTACAATGAGCAGTTCTTC | . | TRBJ2-1 | few | TRBV7-2
CASSIAGGSNYGYTF | TGTGCCAGTAGTATAGCGGGGGGTTCGAACTATGGCTACACCTTC | . | TRBJ1-2 | . | TRBV19
CASSLTEATNEKLFF | TGCGCCAGCAGCTTGACGGAGGCAACTAATGAAAAACTGTTTTTT | . | TRBJ1-4 | . | TRBV5-1
CASSVATGTNTEAFF | TGCGCCAGCAGTGTGGCGACAGGGACGAACACTGAAGCTTTCTTT | TRBD1 | TRBJ1-1 | many | TRBV10-2
CASSYLNEKLFF | TGTGCCAGCAGTTACTTAAATGAAAAACTGTTTTTT | . | TRBJ1-4 | . | TRBV6-6
CASSLLGGLSNQPQHF | TGTGCCAGCAGCCTGCTGGGGGGGTTATCGAATCAGCCCCAGCATTTT | . | TRBJ1-5 | . | TRBV5-5
CASSPRLAGWTDTQYF | TGTGCCAGCAGCCCTCGACTAGCGGGGTGGACAGATACGCAGTATTTT | TRBD2 | TRBJ2-3 | . | TRBV9
CASHPDRGLDEQFF | TGTGCCAGCCACCCGGACAGGGGGCTGGATGAGCAGTTCTTC | TRBD1 | TRBJ2-1 | . | TRBV19
CSAPEATEAFF | TGCAGTGCTCCCGAGGCCACTGAAGCTTTCTTT | . | TRBJ1-1 | . | TRBV20-1
CAGEREGSDTNEQFF | TGTGCCGGGGAGAGGGAGGGCTCTGACACGAATGAGCAGTTCTTC | TRBD2 | TRBJ2-1 | . | TRBV7-2
CAWSGNSGADTQYF | TGTGCCTGGAGTGGAAATAGCGGAGCAGATACGCAGTATTTT | . | TRBJ2-3 | once | TRBV30
CASRERGRLAGYF | TGTGCCAGTAGGGAGCGGGGCCGACTAGCGGGGTATTTT | TRBD2 | TRBJ2-3 | . | TRBV19
CASSLATGYGYTF | TGTGCCAGCAGCTTAGCCACAGGGTATGGCTACACCTTC | . | TRBJ1-2 | . | TRBV7-8
CASKGYSYEQYF | TGTGCCAGTAAGGGGTACTCCTACGAGCAGTACTTC | . | TRBJ2-7 | few | TRBV27
CASSELMGTSGDPRPYEQYF | TGCGCCAGCAGTGAGCTAATGGGGACTAGCGGAGACCCGCGCCCCTACGAGCAGTACTTC | TRBD2 | TRBJ2-7 | . | TRBV10-1
CASSVQGNNSPLHF | TGTGCCAGCAGCGTACAGGGGAATAATTCACCCCTCCACTTT | TRBD1 | TRBJ1-6 | few | TRBV11-2
CASSFPPGDITDTQYF | TGCGCCAGCAGCTTCCCCCCAGGGGATATCACAGATACGCAGTATTTT | . | TRBJ2-3 | once | TRBV5-1
CASSAQGTYNSPLHF | TGTGCCAGCAGCGCCCAGGGAACCTATAATTCACCCCTCCACTTT | . | TRBJ1-6 | . | TRBV3-1/TRBV3-2
CASSRQGAQGEKLFF | TGTGCCAGCAGCAGACAGGGGGCCCAAGGTGAAAAACTGTTTTTT | TRBD1 | TRBJ1-4 | . | TRBV9
CASSQSPGQGGDTQYF | TGCGCCAGCAGCCAGTCCCCGGGACAGGGGGGCGATACGCAGTATTTT | TRBD1 | TRBJ2-3 | . | TRBV4-1
CASSLGQGLHEQYF | TGTGCCAGCAGCTTAGGACAGGGTCTACACGAGCAGTACTTC | TRBD1 | TRBJ2-7 | . | TRBV11-2
CATSDPEEGPNQPQHF | TGTGCCACCAGTGACCCCGAGGAGGGCCCAAATCAGCCCCAGCATTTT | . | TRBJ1-5 | . | TRBV24-1
CASSLAPYLGDGYTF | TGCGCCAGCAGCTTGGCGCCTTATTTGGGCGATGGCTACACCTTC | . | TRBJ1-2 | . | TRBV5-1
CASSLRQQGSDTQYF | TGTGCCAGCAGCTTAAGGCAACAGGGGTCAGATACGCAGTATTTT | TRBD1 | TRBJ2-3 | once | TRBV11-3
CASSLVGGTHTIYF | TGTGCCAGCAGCTTGGTGGGGGGGACGCACACCATATATTTT | . | TRBJ1-3 | . | TRBV7-2
CASSTYRVPTDTQYF | TGTGCCAGCAGTACCTACAGGGTTCCCACAGATACGCAGTATTTT | . | TRBJ2-3 | . | TRBV27
CASSESIRGNTGELFF | TGTGCCAGCAGTGAGTCCATCCGGGGGAACACCGGGGAGCTGTTTTTT | . | TRBJ2-2 | . | TRBV6-1
CASSLGLAVLTDTQYF | TGTGCCAGCAGCTTGGGGCTAGCGGTACTCACAGATACGCAGTATTTT | TRBD2 | TRBJ2-3 | once | TRBV5-8
CSASGGSTDTQYF | TGCAGCGCTAGCGGGGGGAGCACAGATACGCAGTATTTT | TRBD2 | TRBJ2-3 | . | TRBV29-1
CASSQRQGEANEKLFF | TGTGCCAGCAGCCAGAGGCAGGGTGAGGCTAATGAAAAACTGTTTTTT | . | TRBJ1-4 | . | TRBV14
CASNDRGQIWNEQFF | TGTGCCAGCAACGACAGGGGGCAAATATGGAATGAGCAGTTCTTC | TRBD1 | TRBJ2-1 | . | TRBV7-8
CATSTFGRRGQPQHF | TGTGCCACCAGCACCTTTGGACGGAGGGGTCAGCCCCAGCATTTT | . | TRBJ1-5 | few | TRBV15
CASSSFTEAFF | TGTGCCAGCAGCTCATTCACTGAAGCTTTCTTT | . | TRBJ1-1 | . | TRBV7-2
CASSMGPRGEQYF | TGTGCCAGTAGTATGGGGCCTCGGGGGGAGCAGTACTTC | . | TRBJ2-7 | few | TRBV19
CASSHRTGFNSPLHF | TGCGCCAGCAGCCATCGGACAGGGTTTAATTCACCCCTCCACTTT | TRBD1 | TRBJ1-6 | . | TRBV4-1
CASSLDSGAGNTIYF | TGTGCCAGCAGCTTAGATTCGGGGGCTGGAAACACCATATATTTT | . | TRBJ1-3 | . | TRBV7-2
CASSRATSGSDTQYF | TGTGCCAGCAGCAGGGCGACTAGCGGGTCAGATACGCAGTATTTT | . | TRBJ2-3 | . | TRBV21-1
CASSQDPGTPQPQHF | TGTGCCAGCAGCCAAGATCCGGGGACACCTCAGCCCCAGCATTTT | . | TRBJ1-5 | . | TRBV3-1/TRBV3-2
CASSRWTSGGDEQYF | TGTGCCAGCAGCCGATGGACTAGCGGGGGAGACGAGCAGTACTTC | TRBD2 | TRBJ2-7 | . | TRBV2
CASRRDRAMRDPQHF | TGTGCCAGCAGGCGGGACAGGGCCATGCGGGATCCCCAGCATTTT | TRBD1 | TRBJ1-5 | . | TRBV28
CASSLGQLEGEKLFF | TGTGCCAGCAGCTTAGGGCAGCTGGAGGGTGAAAAACTGTTTTTT | . | TRBJ1-4 | few | TRBV7-9
CASSLDRGRLDTEAFF | TGCGCCAGCAGCTTAGACAGGGGGCGCCTGGACACTGAAGCTTTCTTT | TRBD1 | TRBJ1-1 | . | TRBV5-1
CASRDRPTGPFSYEQYF | TGTGCCAGCAGAGATCGTCCGACAGGGCCCTTCTCCTACGAGCAGTACTTC | TRBD1 | TRBJ2-7 | . | TRBV2
CATSDLDILNTGELFF | TGTGCCACCAGTGACCTGGACATCTTGAACACCGGGGAGCTGTTTTTT | . | TRBJ2-2 | few | TRBV24-1
CSAPGNNEQFF | TGCAGTGCGCCGGGAAACAATGAGCAGTTCTTC | . | TRBJ2-1 | once | TRBV20-1
CASSQAGQGARLETQYF | TGTGCCAGCAGCCAAGCGGGACAGGGGGCGAGGTTGGAGACCCAGTACTTC | TRBD1 | TRBJ2-5 | . | TRBV4-2
CASSPRLARAYEQYF | TGCGCCAGCAGCCCCCGACTAGCTCGAGCCTACGAGCAGTACTTC | TRBD2 | TRBJ2-7 | . | TRBV5-1
CASAAGGTVRGATEAFF | TGTGCCAGCGCTGCGGGAGGGACGGTCCGGGGAGCAACTGAAGCTTTCTTT | . | TRBJ1-1 | . | TRBV7-2
CASCGGVGNEQFF | TGTGCCAGCTGCGGGGGCGTCGGTAATGAGCAGTTCTTC | . | TRBJ2-1 | few | TRBV13
CASALQGGSPLHF | TGTGCCAGCGCGTTGCAGGGGGGTTCACCCCTCCACTTT | TRBD1 | TRBJ1-6 | few | TRBV12-3/TRBV12-4
CASTTGLGNTIYF | TGTGCCAGCACTACAGGGTTGGGAAACACCATATATTTT | . | TRBJ1-3 | . | TRBV2